The T cell receptor (beta chain) under discussion was sequenced for a study of blood T cell repertoires in COVID-19. Study-level background: Italy, Spain and the United States were the sources of the convalescent and acute COVID-19 samples. PBMCs, B-cell-depleted T cells, or T cells were the source of the cDNA or gDNA that made up the material.

Source study methods: Estimated nucleated cell counts came from reference gene primer amplification. TCRdb's copy holds only in-frame clones and misses some; the assay was immunoSEQ multiplex PCR. Clonal size and the V and J genes are those of that table, whereas D and trimming came from the DNA. Among over 200,000 clones, over 75% were seen once, and the ten largest hold 4.5% to 5.5%. This CDR3 comprises 15 residues. Germline V CDR1 and CDR2: MNHEY, SMNVEV (reference sequence). V shed 7 bases and J 6 bases; nucleotides not matched to a gene: 13. V is TRBV27 and J is TRBJ2-3; 7 positions match TRBD2. The TCR was taken from a human donor in a cohort sampled during active COVID-19. Sequenced sample: peripheral blood. The CDR3 reads CASTRSGTHHDTQYF. The CDR3 region has the DNA TGTGCCAGCACCCGGAGCGGGACTCACCATGATACGCAGTATTTT.